This TCR beta chain is drawn from a study of CD8 T cells in ankylosing spondylitis. Study-wide results and caveats: Some motif variants were previously reported in reactive arthritis synovial fluid and blood. Reportedly, significant enrichment of disease-linked clones occurred in matched ankylosing spondylitis synovial fluid.

CDR3 length: 12 amino acids. Trimming shortened V by 6 bases and J by 0 bases, and 3 bases separated the two germline ends. Germline lookup yields CDR1 MNHNS and CDR2 SASEGT. Researchers built TCR beta libraries using quantitative 5'-RACE with molecular barcodes. MiXCR, applied by TCRdb to the 5' RACE reads, yields one record per CDR3 protein. The table has around 280,000 distinct CDR3 sequences, roughly 20% seen once. Worth noting for this clonotype: Its antigen is unknown.

The sample comprised blood, either unsorted or a sorted T cell fraction (not recorded which). This sequence joins TRBV6-1 and TRBJ2-1, with no clear D. The sequence came from a male donor with ankylosing spondylitis or in good health (not recorded which). The DNA for the CDR3 is TGTGCCAGCAGCCGCTCCTACAATGAGCAGTTCTTC. Amino acid sequence: CASSRSYNEQFF.